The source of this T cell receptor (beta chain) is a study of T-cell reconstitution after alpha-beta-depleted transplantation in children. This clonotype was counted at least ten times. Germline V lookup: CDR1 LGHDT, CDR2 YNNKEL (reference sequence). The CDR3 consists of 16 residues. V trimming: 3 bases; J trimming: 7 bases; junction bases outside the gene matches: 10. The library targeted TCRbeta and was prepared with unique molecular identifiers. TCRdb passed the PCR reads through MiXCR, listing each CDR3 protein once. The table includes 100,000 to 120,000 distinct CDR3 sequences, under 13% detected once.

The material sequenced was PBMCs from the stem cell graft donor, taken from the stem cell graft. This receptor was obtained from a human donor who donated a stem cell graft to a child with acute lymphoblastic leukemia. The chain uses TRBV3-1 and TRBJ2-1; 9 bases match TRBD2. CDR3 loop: CASSHPGSGRTNEQFF. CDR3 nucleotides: TGTGCCAGCAGCCACCCGGGTAGCGGGAGAACAAATGAGCAGTTCTTC.